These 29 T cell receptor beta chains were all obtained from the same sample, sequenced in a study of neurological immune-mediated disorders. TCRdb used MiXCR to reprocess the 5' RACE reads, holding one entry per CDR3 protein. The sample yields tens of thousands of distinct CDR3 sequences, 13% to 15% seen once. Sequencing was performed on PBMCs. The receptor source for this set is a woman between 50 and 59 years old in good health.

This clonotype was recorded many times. CDR3 loop: CASKMGQGAYEQYF. The DNA for the CDR3 is TGTGCCAGCAAGATGGGACAGGGGGCTTACGAGCAGTACTTC. The chain recombines TRBV27 with TRBJ2-7, with 12 positions matching TRBD1. The CDR3 sequence is 14 residues long. Germline V gene sequence: CDR1 MNHEY, CDR2 SMNVEV (reference sequence). The trim removed 7 bases at V and 4 bases at J, leaving 5 bases unmatched.

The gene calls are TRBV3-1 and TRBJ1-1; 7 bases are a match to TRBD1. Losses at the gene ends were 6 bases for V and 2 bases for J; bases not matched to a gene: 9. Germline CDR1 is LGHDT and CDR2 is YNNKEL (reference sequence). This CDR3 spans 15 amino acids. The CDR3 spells CASSDRTGTNTEAFF. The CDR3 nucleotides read TGTGCCAGCAGTGACAGGACAGGAACTAACACTGAAGCTTTCTTT. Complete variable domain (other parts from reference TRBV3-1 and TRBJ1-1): DTAVSQTPKYLVTQMGNDKSIKCEQNLGHDTMYWYKQDSKKFLKIMFSYNNKELIINETVPNRFSPKSPDKAHLNLHINSLELGDSAVYFCASSDRTGTNTEAFFGQGTRLTVV.

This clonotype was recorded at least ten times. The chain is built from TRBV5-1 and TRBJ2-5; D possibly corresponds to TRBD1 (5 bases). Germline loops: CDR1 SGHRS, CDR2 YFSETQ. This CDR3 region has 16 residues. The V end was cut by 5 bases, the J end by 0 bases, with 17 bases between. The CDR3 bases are TGCGCCAGCAGTACGGGCAGGCAGGGATACCAAGAGACCCAGTACTTC. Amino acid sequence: CASSTGRQGYQETQYF.

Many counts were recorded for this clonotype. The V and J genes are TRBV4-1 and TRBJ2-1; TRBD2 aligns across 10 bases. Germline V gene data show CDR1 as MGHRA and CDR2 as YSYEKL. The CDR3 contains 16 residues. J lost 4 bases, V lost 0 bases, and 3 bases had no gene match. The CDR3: CASSQERTSGYNEQFF. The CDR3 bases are TGCGCCAGCAGCCAAGAACGGACTAGCGGATACAATGAGCAGTTCTTC.

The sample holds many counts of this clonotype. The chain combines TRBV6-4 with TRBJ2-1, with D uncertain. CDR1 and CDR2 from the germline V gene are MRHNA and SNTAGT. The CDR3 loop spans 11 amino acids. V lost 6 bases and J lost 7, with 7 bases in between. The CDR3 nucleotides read TGTGCCAGCAGGTTAGGTAATGAGCAGTTCTTC. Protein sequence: CASRLGNEQFF.

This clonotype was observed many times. The DNA of the CDR3 is TGCAGTGCTAGAATAGCGGGAGGGACAGATACGCAGTATTTT. Translated, it gives CSARIAGGTDTQYF. The chain joins TRBV20-1 to TRBJ2-3; 11 bases match TRBD2. Germline CDR1 and CDR2: DFQATT and SNEGSKA (reference sequence). The CDR3 totals 14 residues. Germline trimming cut 2 bases from V and 3 bases from J; bases unmatched to any gene: 1.

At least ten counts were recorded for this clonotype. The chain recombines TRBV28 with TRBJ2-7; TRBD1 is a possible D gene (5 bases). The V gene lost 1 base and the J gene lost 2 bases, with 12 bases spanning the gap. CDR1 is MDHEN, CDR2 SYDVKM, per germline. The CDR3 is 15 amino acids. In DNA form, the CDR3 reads TGTGCCAGCAGTTTATCCGCAGGGCTCCCCTACGAGCAGTACTTC. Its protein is CASSLSAGLPYEQYF.

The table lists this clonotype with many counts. CDR3 in DNA: TGCGCCAGCAGCCCAGAGGGAGGGGGGGGCGCTTACAATGAGCAGTTCTTC. It translates to CASSPEGGGGAYNEQFF. The gene calls are TRBV5-1 and TRBJ2-1, with a tentative D call TRBD2 (7 bases). Per the germline V gene, CDR1 is SGHRS and CDR2 is YFSETQ. Trimming took off 4 bases at V and 4 bases at J, with 21 bases between the two ends. CDR3 length: 17 amino acids.

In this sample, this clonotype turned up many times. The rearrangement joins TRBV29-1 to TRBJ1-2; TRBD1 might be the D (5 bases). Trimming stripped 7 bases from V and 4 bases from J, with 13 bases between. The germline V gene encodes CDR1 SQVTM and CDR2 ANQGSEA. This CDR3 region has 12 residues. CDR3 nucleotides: TGCAGCGGGGGCGGAGGCGTCTATGGCTACACCTTC. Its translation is CSGGGGVYGYTF.

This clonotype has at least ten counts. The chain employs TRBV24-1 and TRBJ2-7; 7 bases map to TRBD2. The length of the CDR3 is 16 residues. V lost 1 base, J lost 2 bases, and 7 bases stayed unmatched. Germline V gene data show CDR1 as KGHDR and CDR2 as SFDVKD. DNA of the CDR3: TGTGCCACCAGTGATTTTTCGGCTAGCGGAACCTACGAGCAGTACTTC. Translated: CATSDFSASGTYEQYF.

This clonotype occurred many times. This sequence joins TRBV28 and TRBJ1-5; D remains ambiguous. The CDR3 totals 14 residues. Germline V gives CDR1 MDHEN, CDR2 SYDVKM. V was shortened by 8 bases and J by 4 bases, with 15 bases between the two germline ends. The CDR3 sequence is CASWLGRQNQPQHF. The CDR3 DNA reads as TGTGCCAGCTGGTTAGGGCGGCAAAATCAGCCCCAGCATTTT.

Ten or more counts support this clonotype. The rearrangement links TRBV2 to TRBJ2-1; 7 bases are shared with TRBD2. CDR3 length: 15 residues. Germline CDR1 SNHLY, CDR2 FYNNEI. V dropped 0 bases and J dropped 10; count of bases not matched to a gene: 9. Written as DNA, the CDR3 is TGTGCCAGCAGTGAAGCGCCGACACCCGGGGGGGAGCAGTTCTTC. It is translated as CASSEAPTPGGEQFF. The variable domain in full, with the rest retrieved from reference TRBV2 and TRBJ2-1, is EPEVTQTPSHQVTQMGQEVILRCVPISNHLYFYWYRQILGQKVEFLVSFYNNEISEKSEIFDDQFSVERPDGSNFTLKIRSTKLEDSAMYFCASSEAPTPGGEQFFGPGTRLTVL.

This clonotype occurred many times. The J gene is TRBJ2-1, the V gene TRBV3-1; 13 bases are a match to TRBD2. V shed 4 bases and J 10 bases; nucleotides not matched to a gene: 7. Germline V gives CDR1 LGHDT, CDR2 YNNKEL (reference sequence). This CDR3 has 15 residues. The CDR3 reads CASSLLAGGPGEQFF. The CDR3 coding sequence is TGTGCCAGCAGCCTACTAGCGGGGGGGCCGGGGGAGCAGTTCTTC.

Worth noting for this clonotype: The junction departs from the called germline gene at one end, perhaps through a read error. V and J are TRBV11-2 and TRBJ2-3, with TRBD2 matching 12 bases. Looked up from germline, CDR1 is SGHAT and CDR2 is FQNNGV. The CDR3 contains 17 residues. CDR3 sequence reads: CASSFLAGGPSTDKQYF. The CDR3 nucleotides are TGTGCCAGCAGCTTCCTAGCGGGGGGGCCGAGTACAGATAAGCAGTATTTT.

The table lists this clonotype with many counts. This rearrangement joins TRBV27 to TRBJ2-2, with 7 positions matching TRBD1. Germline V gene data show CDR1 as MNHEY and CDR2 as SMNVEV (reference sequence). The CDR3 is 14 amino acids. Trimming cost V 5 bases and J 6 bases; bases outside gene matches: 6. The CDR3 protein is CASSLGQFAGELFF. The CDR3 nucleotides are TGTGCCAGCAGTCTGGGACAGTTCGCCGGGGAGCTGTTTTTT.

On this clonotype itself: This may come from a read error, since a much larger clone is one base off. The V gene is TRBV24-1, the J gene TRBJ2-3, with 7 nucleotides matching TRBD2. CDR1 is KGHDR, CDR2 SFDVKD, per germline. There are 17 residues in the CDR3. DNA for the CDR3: TGTTCCACCAGTGATCCCCTAGCGGTCCCTAACGCAGATACGCAGTATTTT. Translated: CSTSDPLAVPNADTQYF.

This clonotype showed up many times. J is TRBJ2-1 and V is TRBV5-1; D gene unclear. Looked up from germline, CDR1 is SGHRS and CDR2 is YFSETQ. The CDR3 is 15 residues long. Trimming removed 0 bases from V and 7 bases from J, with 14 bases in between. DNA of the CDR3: TGCGCCAGCAGCTTGGCCCTGGGATCTTCAAATGAGCAGTTCTTC. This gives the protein CASSLALGSSNEQFF.

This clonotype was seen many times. CDR3 in amino acids: CASSPSRVTEAFF. DNA of the CDR3: TGTGCCAGCAGCCCTAGCAGGGTTACTGAAGCTTTCTTT. The V gene is TRBV14, the J gene TRBJ1-1; TRBD1 is a possible D gene (5 bases). The germline gives CDR1 SGHDN, CDR2 FVKESK. The V and J ends lost 4 bases and 5 bases respectively, with 11 bases between them. There are 13 residues in the CDR3.

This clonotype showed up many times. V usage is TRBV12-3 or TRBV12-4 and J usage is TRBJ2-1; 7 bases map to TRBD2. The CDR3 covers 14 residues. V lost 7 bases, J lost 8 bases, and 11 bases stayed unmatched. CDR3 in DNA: TGTGCCAGCACCCCAGACCATCGGGGGGATGAGCAGTTCTTC. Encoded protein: CASTPDHRGDEQFF.

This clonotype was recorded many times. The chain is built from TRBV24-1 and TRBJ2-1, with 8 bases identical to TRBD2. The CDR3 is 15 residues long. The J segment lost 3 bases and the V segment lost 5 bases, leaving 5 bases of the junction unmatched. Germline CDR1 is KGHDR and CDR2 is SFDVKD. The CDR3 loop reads CATSGAGGRYNEQFF. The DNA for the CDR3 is TGTGCCACCAGTGGGGCGGGAGGCCGCTACAATGAGCAGTTCTTC.

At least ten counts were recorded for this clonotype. CDR3 in DNA: TGTGCCAGCAGCTTAGCTTCGGGGACAGTCTTCTATGGCTACACCTTC. It specifies CASSLASGTVFYGYTF. The chain has TRBV7-8 and TRBJ1-2; 7 bases line up with TRBD1. Per the germline V gene, CDR1 is SGHVS and CDR2 is FQNEAQ. CDR3 length: 16 amino acids. Germline trimming cut 0 bases from V and 4 bases from J; bases unmatched to any gene: 8.

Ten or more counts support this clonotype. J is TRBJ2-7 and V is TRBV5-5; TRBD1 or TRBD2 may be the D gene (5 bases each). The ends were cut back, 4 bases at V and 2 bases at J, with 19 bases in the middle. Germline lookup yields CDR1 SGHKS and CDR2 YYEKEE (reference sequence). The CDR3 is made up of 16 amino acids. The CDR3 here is CASSRAGTYKTYEQYF. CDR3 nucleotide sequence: TGTGCCAGCAGCAGGGCCGGGACCTACAAAACCTACGAGCAGTACTTC.

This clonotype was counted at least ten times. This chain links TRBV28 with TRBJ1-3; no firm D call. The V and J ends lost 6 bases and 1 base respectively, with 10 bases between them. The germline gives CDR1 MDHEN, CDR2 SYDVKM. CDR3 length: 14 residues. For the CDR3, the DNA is TGTGCCAGCAGGAGGGAGGAATCTGGAAACACCATATATTTT. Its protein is CASRREESGNTIYF.

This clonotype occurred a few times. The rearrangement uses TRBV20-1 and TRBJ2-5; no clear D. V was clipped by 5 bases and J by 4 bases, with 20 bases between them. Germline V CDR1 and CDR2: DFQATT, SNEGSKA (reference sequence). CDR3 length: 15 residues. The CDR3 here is CSAFLTLRSPETQYF. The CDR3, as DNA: TGCAGTGCTTTCTTGACCCTAAGGAGTCCAGAGACCCAGTACTTC.

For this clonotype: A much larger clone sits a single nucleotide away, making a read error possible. The CDR3 loop is CSSTDGVVYEQYF. CDR3 nucleotides: TGTTCCAGCACTGACGGTGTAGTCTACGAGCAGTACTTC. This chain joins TRBV28 and TRBJ2-7; D remains unclear. This CDR3 contains 13 residues. CDR1 is MDHEN and CDR2 is SYDVKM in the germline V gene.

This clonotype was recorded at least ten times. CDR3 in DNA: TGCGCCAGCAGTCGACAGGCCGCCGCGGGCGAGCAGTACTTC. This encodes CASSRQAAAGEQYF. J is TRBJ2-7 and V is TRBV10-2; perhaps TRBD1 as D (6 bases). CDR3 length equals 14 residues. Germline CDR1 is WSHSY and CDR2 is SAAADI. Trimming stripped 5 bases from V and 6 bases from J, with 17 bases between.

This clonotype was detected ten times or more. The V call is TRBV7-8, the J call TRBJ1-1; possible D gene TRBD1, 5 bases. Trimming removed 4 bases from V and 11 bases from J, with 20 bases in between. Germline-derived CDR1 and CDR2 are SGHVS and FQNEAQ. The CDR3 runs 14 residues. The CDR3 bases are TGTGCCAGCAGCTCTACCCGGGACGCGGTCAGGGCTTTCTTT. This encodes CASSSTRDAVRAFF.

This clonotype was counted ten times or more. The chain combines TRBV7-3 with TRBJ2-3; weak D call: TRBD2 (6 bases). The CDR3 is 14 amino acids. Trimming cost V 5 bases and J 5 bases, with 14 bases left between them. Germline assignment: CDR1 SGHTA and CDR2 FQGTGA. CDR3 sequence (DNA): TGTGCCAGCAGCCCGGCGGGGCGGGGAGATACGCAGTATTTT. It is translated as CASSPAGRGDTQYF.

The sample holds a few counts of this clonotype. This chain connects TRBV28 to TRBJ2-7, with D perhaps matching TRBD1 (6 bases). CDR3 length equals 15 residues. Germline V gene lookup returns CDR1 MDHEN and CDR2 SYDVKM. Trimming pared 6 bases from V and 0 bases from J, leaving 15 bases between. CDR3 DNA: TGTGCCAGCAGAGACATAAAGGACAGCTCCTACGAGCAGTACTTC. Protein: CASRDIKDSSYEQYF.